The T cell receptor (beta chain) described here comes from a study of T cells after posttransplantation cyclophosphamide. With regard to this clone: As yet, its antigen is unknown.

Produced via immunoSEQ multiplex PCR; TCRdb's table is partial and in-frame only. This sample has some 17,000 clones, with more than 80% found just once. Broader study findings: Recipient CMV seropositivity and CMV reactivation strongly tracked TRB clonality. TRB overlap between skin or GI tissue T cells and blood was limited. Donor CD8+ memory clones often dominated recipient blood repertoires at later times.

Methotrexate plus calcineurin inhibitor accompanied controls' myeloablative marrow transplants; sampling was 1 year later. The CDR3 is 14 amino acids. Trimming removed 8 bases from V and 10 bases from J; junction bases left unmatched: 9. The germline CDR1 and CDR2 sequences are MNHEY and SVGAGI. The chain couples TRBV6-5 to TRBJ1-6; 9 bases match TRBD1. The clonotype was recovered from a male patient younger than 45 who received an allogeneic stem cell transplant from an unrelated donor, was CMV-positive, and had acute and chronic GVHD. Some of the T cells may derive from the graft donor. The sample here was PBMCs, taken 440 to 450 days after allogeneic stem cell transplant with calcineurin inhibitor and methotrexate. The CDR3, as DNA: TGTGCCAGCCAACGGACAGGGGACTCCTCACCCCTCCACTTT. It encodes CASQRTGDSSPLHF.